This is a list of T cell receptor beta chains from one sample in a study of cytomegalovirus exposure and HLA in healthy donors. Sequenced by immunoSEQ multiplex PCR; TCRdb stores in-frame clones only, minus some. The sample yields about 170,000 clones, around three quarters seen once. Sequencing was performed on PBMCs. All receptors come from a woman in her twenties or thirties in good health and CMV-seropositive. Both conserved end residues are part of each CDR3. The D gene is left open where the match is weak. Only some rows state a clone size, as once, few, many or a class for expanded clones.

CDR3nt	CDR3aa	j_gene	v_gene	abundance	d_gene
TGTGCCAGCAGCGGGGGGGGAGCGTACGAGCAGTACTTC	CASSGGGAYEQYF	TRBJ2-7	TRBV7-2	NA	TRBD2
TGTGCCAGTAGTATTGAGGCGGGAGCAACCTACAATGAGCAGTTCTTC	CASSIEAGATYNEQFF	TRBJ2-1	TRBV19	few	TRBD2
TGCAGCGCTGGGACAGGGGATGGAGGTACGCAGTATTTT	CSAGTGDGGTQYF	TRBJ2-3	TRBV29-1	many	TRBD1
TGTGCCAGCACGACTCCGGGACTAGCGGGGGGGCAGGGTCTCAATGAGCAGTTCTTC	CASTTPGLAGGQGLNEQFF	TRBJ2-1	TRBV5-4	NA	TRBD2
TGTGCCAGCAGCTTGGGATATTCGGAGGGCCACGAGCAGTACTTC	CASSLGYSEGHEQYF	TRBJ2-7	TRBV5-6	NA	NA
TGTGCCAGCTCACAAAGCGGGGCCTCCTACAATGAGCAGTTCTTC	CASSQSGASYNEQFF	TRBJ2-1	TRBV18	NA	TRBD2
TGTGCCAGCAGCGTACAGGGTAGCAATGAGCAGTTCTTC	CASSVQGSNEQFF	TRBJ2-1	TRBV9	NA	NA
TGCGCCAGCAGCCAAGATTGGGCAGGGGTGACCTACGAGCAGTACTTC	CASSQDWAGVTYEQYF	TRBJ2-7	TRBV4-1	NA	NA
TGTGCCAGCAGTAAGGACAGGGGAAGAATTGGCTACACCTTC	CASSKDRGRIGYTF	TRBJ1-2	TRBV6-5	NA	TRBD1
TGTGCCAGCAGCTTGGGGACTAGGCGGATTTTTACAGATACGCAGTATTTT	CASSLGTRRIFTDTQYF	TRBJ2-3	TRBV7-9	NA	TRBD2
TGTGCCAGCAGTAGGACAGAAGAGACCCAGTACTTC	CASSRTEETQYF	TRBJ2-5	TRBV28	NA	NA
TGCGCCAGCAGCCAAGAAGGGCAGGGCCTGACAGGGGTCGGTGGAAACACCATATATTTT	CASSQEGQGLTGVGGNTIYF	TRBJ1-3	TRBV4-3	NA	TRBD1
TGTGCCAGCAGCTTAGATGGGACTAGCGGGAGATCGAGCGAGCAGTACTTC	CASSLDGTSGRSSEQYF	TRBJ2-7	TRBV7-2	NA	TRBD2
TGTGCCAGCAGCGGACTAGCGGGGGGCACAGATACGCAGTATTTT	CASSGLAGGTDTQYF	TRBJ2-3	TRBV27	once	TRBD2
TGTGCCGGCTCTAACAGGGGCAACAATCGGCCCCAGCATTTT	CAGSNRGNNRPQHF	TRBJ1-5	TRBV28	NA	TRBD1
TGTGCCATCTCCGGTGTAGCGGGGGGATCGAAGGAGCAGTTCTTC	CAISGVAGGSKEQFF	TRBJ2-1	TRBV10-3	NA	TRBD2